The sequence of this TCR beta chain was determined in a study of response to subunit inactivated influenza vaccine. The ends lost 7 bases at V and 3 bases at J; junction bases unmatched: 4. The CDR3 has 14 amino acids. The germline V gene has CDR1 ENHRY and CDR2 SYGVKD. TCRdb re-called the RT-PCR reads with MiXCR, one entry per CDR3 protein. The top ten hold about 9.4% of the sample, which has hundreds of thousands of distinct CDR3 sequences, 20% to 25% seen once. To note about this clonotype: Antigen unknown.

Study results and limitations: Few new T cells, the authors suggested, are recruited by each seasonal influenza vaccination.

V is TRBV10-3 and J is TRBJ2-5; TRBD2 matches 11 bases. This receptor was obtained from a man between 50 and 69 years old who received an inactivated influenza vaccine. The sequencing used PBMCs from blood, collected about 20 months after vaccination. CDR3 region: CAIKGTSGEETQYF. For the CDR3, the DNA is TGTGCCATCAAAGGGACTAGCGGAGAAGAGACCCAGTACTTC.